The 10 T cell receptor beta chains listed next were all sequenced from one sample in a study of blood T cell repertoires in COVID-19. Libraries were prepared by immunoSEQ multiplex PCR; TCRdb keeps only in-frame clonotypes and omits some of them. This table has about 200,000 clones, 83% appearing once. The source material was PBMCs or T cells enriched from blood (not recorded which). These receptors came from a woman aged 50 to 60 who had been exposed to COVID-19.

The chain links TRBV18 to TRBJ1-1; 8 bases are shared with TRBD1. V trimming: 0 bases; J trimming: 4 bases; junction bases outside the gene matches: 1. The CDR3 covers 14 residues. Germline V gene data show CDR1 as KGHSH and CDR2 as LQKENI. Here the CDR3 DNA reads TGTGCCAGCTCACCACCGGGGACAGGCACTGAAGCTTTCTTT. Translating it yields CASSPPGTGTEAFF.

Remarks on this clone: The sample has other DNA sequences that encode this CDR3 too. The chain carries TRBV5-4 and TRBJ1-1; TRBD1 is a possible D gene (5 bases). Germline values: CDR1 SGHNT, CDR2 YYREEE (reference sequence). The germline V and J ends were trimmed by 2 bases and 1 base, with 9 bases remaining between them. The CDR3 runs 14 residues. CDR3: CASSLRGGNTEAFF. The CDR3 coding sequence is TGTGCCAGCAGCTTAAGGGGAGGGAACACTGAAGCTTTCTTT. The whole variable domain, filled in from reference TRBV5-4 and TRBJ1-1, reads ETGVTQSPTHLIKTRGQQVTLRCSSQSGHNTVSWYQQALGQGPQFIFQYYREEENGRGNFPPRFSGLQFPNYSSELNVNALELDDSALYLCASSLRGGNTEAFFGQGTRLTVV.

V and J are TRBV23-1 and TRBJ2-1, with D possibly being TRBD1 (8 bases). TRBV23-1 is an open reading frame whose function is uncertain. The CDR3 has 16 residues. V was cut by 2 bases and J by 8 bases, with 19 bases left in between. The CDR3 DNA is TGCGCCAGCAGTCAAAAGCGGGACAGGCCCTTGGATGAGCAGTTCTTC. Amino acids: CASSQKRDRPLDEQFF.

The V call is TRBV6-5, the J call TRBJ1-6; 7 nucleotides match TRBD1. V shed 6 bases and J 7 bases; nucleotides not matched to a gene: 9. Germline CDR1 MNHEY, CDR2 SVGAGI. This CDR3 contains 15 residues. For the CDR3, the DNA is TGTGCCAGCAGGACCCCGGGACAGAGAAATTCACCCCTCCACTTT. Encoded protein: CASRTPGQRNSPLHF.

V usage is TRBV27 and J usage is TRBJ2-5; D gene ambiguous. V was pared by 3 bases and J by 5 bases, with 13 bases between. CDR1 and CDR2 (germline): MNHEY, SMNVEV (reference sequence). CDR3 length equals 14 residues. The CDR3 region has the DNA TGTGCCAGCAGTTTTTCGAGGTATAGGGAGACCCAGTACTTC. It is translated as CASSFSRYRETQYF.

On this clone itself: The germline gene is not matched at one end of the junction; a read error may be the cause. J is TRBJ1-1 and V is TRBV6-5; perhaps TRBD1 as D (6 bases). Germline values: CDR1 MNHEY, CDR2 SVGAGI. This CDR3 is 13 amino acids long. The CDR3 DNA reads TGTGCCAGCAGTTATAGCCAGGGGCCTGAGGCTTTCTTT. Translation: CASSYSQGPEAFF.

J is TRBJ2-7 and V is TRBV23-1, with TRBD1 as a possible D gene (6 bases). TRBV23-1 is an ORF; its function is uncertain. V was trimmed by 3 bases and J by 4 bases, leaving 10 bases between them. The CDR3 covers 13 residues. The CDR3 reads CASSHDRYYEQYF. CDR3 DNA sequence: TGCGCCAGCAGTCACGACAGGTATTACGAGCAGTACTTC.

The CDR3 DNA follows: TGCGCCAGCAGCTCGGCCCTACAGGGCCCCACGGCAATAAACGCCTATGGCTACACCTTC. The encoded protein is CASSSALQGPTAINAYGYTF. The chain joins TRBV5-1 to TRBJ1-2; maybe TRBD1 (6 bases). This CDR3 region has 20 residues. V shed 3 bases and J shed 4 bases, with 31 bases lying between them. Germline V gives CDR1 SGHRS, CDR2 YFSETQ. Looking up the rest from reference TRBV5-1 and TRBJ1-2 gives the full variable domain: KAGVTQTPRYLIKTRGQQVTLSCSPISGHRSVSWYQQTPGQGLQFLFEYFSETQRNKGNFPGRFSGRQFSNSRSEMNVSTLELGDSALYLCASSSALQGPTAINAYGYTFGSGTRLTVV.

The chain combines TRBV15 with TRBJ2-2; D uncertain. With 2 bases removed from V and 2 bases from J, the gap between germline ends came to 6 bases. From germline, CDR1 is LNHNV and CDR2 YYDKDF (reference sequence). The CDR3 totals 14 residues. The CDR3 sequence: CATSRPTNTGELFF. CDR3 DNA sequence: TGTGCCACCAGCAGACCTACTAACACCGGGGAGCTGTTTTTT.

V usage is TRBV28 and J usage is TRBJ2-5; TRBD2 aligns across 8 bases. Per germline, CDR1 MDHEN and CDR2 SYDVKM. This CDR3 is built from 19 residues. The V segment lost 6 bases and the J segment 5 bases; nucleotides outside the gene matches: 23. The chain's CDR3 is CASSNLRWGSGASRETQYF. CDR3 nucleotide sequence: TGTGCCAGCAGCAATCTGCGGTGGGGTAGCGGGGCTTCCCGGGAGACCCAGTACTTC.